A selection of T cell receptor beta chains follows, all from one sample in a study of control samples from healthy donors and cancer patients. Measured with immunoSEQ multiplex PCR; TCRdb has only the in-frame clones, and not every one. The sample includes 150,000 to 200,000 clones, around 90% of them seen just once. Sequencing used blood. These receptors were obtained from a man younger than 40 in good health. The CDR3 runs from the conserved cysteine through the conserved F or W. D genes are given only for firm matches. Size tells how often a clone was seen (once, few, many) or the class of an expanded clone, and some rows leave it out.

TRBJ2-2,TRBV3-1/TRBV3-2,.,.,TGTGCCAGCAGCCAATTGGGCTCGAACACCGGGGAGCTGTTTTTT,CASSQLGSNTGELFF
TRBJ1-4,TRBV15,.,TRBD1,TGTGCCACCAGCAGCCAGGGGGTACAAGTCGAAAAACTGTTTTTT,CATSSQGVQVEKLFF
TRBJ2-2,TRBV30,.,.,TGTGCCTGGGGAGGGGCTCTGCTCTCGAACACCGGGGAGCTGTTTTTT,CAWGGALLSNTGELFF
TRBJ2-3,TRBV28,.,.,TGTGCCAGCAGGATGGGGAACAGACCCAGCACAGATACGCAGTATTTT,CASRMGNRPSTDTQYF
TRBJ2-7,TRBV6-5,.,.,TGTGCCAGCAGCGGATTGACCCCTACCTACGAGCAGTACTTC,CASSGLTPTYEQYF
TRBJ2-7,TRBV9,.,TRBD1,TGTGCCAGCAGCGTAGCACAGGGGGCTTACGAGCAGTACTTC,CASSVAQGAYEQYF
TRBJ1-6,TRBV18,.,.,TGTGCCAGCTCACCACTCAGGGGTGGGGATTCACCCCTCCACTTT,CASSPLRGGDSPLHF
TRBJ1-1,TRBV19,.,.,TGTGCCAGTAGGCAGGGCAGCGGTGACACTGAAGCTTTCTTT,CASRQGSGDTEAFF
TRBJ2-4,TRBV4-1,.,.,TGCGCCAGCAGCCAAGATTCAGGGTGGCAAAACATTCAGTACTTC,CASSQDSGWQNIQYF
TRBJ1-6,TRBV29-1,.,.,TGCAGCGTTGAGCCCCACAGGGAGGATTCACCCCTCCACTTT,CSVEPHREDSPLHF
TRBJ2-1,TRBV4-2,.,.,TGTGCCAGCAGCCAAGATTCCGGCCGGGACGAGCAGTTCTTC,CASSQDSGRDEQFF
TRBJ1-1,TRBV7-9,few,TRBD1,TGTGCCAGCAGCTTCACAGGGGGTTCGACTGAAGCTTTCTTT,CASSFTGGSTEAFF
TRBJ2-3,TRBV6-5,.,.,TGTGCCAGCAGGGGACCGGGACTCACCACAGATACGCAGTATTTT,CASRGPGLTTDTQYF
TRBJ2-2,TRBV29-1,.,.,TGCAGCGCTATCACAGGGACCGGGGAGCTGTTTTTT,CSAITGTGELFF